This TCR beta chain was sequenced for a study of cytomegalovirus exposure and HLA in healthy donors. The CDR3 is 16 residues long. CDR1 is SGDLS, CDR2 YYNGEE, per germline. With V trimmed by 2 bases and J by 3 bases, 7 bases remained unmatched. Here immunoSEQ multiplex PCR was the method, and the copy in TCRdb shows in-frame clones only, minus some. The sample has about 79,000 clones, 80% to 95% seen once. This receptor was obtained from a woman aged 30 to 39 in good health and CMV-seronegative. Sequenced input: PBMCs. This chain uses TRBV9 with TRBJ2-2; 7 nucleotides agree with TRBD1. The CDR3 reads CASSVMQGVDTGELFF. In nucleotides, the CDR3 is TGTGCCAGCAGCGTTATGCAGGGGGTCGACACCGGGGAGCTGTTTTTT.